This TCR beta chain was sequenced during a study of cytomegalovirus exposure and HLA in healthy donors. Germline V CDR1 and CDR2: MGHDK, SYGVNS. With V trimmed by 10 bases and J by 0 bases, 5 bases remained unmatched. The CDR3 covers 13 residues. Whole-study findings and limits: A reported reduction in N-insertions relative to the roughly 710-donor mean was seen in an Asian-associated ancestry cluster in a later analysis. Sequencing depth roughly uniform across donors was assumed in presence/absence analyses. A few V segments could not be told apart, such as TRBV6-2 and TRBV6-3, and were left out.

This PCR relied on a set of 60 Vbeta primers and 13 Jbeta primers. In the authors' workflow: Unique TCR beta chains totaled some 80 million in a later count, with approximately 11 million of them shared. The method was immunoSEQ multiplex PCR; TCRdb's version includes in-frame clones alone and lacks a portion of them. V and J calls plus clone size are reproduced from that table; the DNA served to infer D and trimming. This table holds hundreds of thousands of clones, over 70% found once. A note on this clone: Antigen unknown.

This clonotype was obtained from a woman aged 55-69 years in good health and CMV-seropositive. This sequence joins TRBV25-1 and TRBJ1-1; 7 bases agree with TRBD1. The sequenced sample consisted of PBMCs. Written as DNA, the CDR3 is TGTGCCACCGTAGACAGGGTGAACACTGAAGCTTTCTTT. Residues: CATVDRVNTEAFF.